This T cell receptor beta chain was found in a study of molecular identifiers for immune sequencing clone quantification. Trimming took 0 bases from V and 3 from J, leaving 8 bases between them. CDR1 and CDR2 from the germline V gene are LGHNA and YSLEER. This CDR3 comprises 14 residues. Sorted cells numbering about 20,000 to 1,000,000, with 10%, 30% or 50% RNA, yielded the naive CD8 libraries. Previously described methods and listed TCR primers were used for bulk TCR libraries. TCRdb reprocessed the PCR reads with MiXCR, giving one entry per CDR3 protein. The table shows around 460,000 distinct CDR3 sequences, with approximately 25% occurring only once.

The receptor comes from a human donor in good health. Some libraries in this study had Jurkat cell RNA spiked in. The chain uses TRBV4-3 and TRBJ1-1; D gene ambiguous. Sequencing input: naive CD8+ T cells from blood, with Jurkat cell RNA spiked in. Regarding subset: FACS-sorted CD8+CD4-CCR7+CD45RA+ naive T cells. The CDR3, as DNA: TGCGCCAGCAGCCAAGAACGGGAGTACACTGAAGCTTTCTTT. Translating it yields CASSQEREYTEAFF.